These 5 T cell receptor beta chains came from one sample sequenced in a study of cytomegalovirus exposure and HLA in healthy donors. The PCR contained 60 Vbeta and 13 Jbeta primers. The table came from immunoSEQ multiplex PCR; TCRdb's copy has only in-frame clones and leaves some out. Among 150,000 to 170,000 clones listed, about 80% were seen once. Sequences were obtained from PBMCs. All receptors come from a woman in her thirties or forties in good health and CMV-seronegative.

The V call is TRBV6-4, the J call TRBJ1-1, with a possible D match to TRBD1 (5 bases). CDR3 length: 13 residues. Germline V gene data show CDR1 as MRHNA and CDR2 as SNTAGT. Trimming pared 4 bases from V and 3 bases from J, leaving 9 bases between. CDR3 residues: CASSGDSDTEAFF. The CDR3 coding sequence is TGTGCCAGCAGTGGTGACAGCGACACTGAAGCTTTCTTT.

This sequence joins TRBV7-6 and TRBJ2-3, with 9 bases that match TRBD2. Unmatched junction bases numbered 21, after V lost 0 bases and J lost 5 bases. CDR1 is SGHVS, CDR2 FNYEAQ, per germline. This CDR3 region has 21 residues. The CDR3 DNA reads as TGTGCCAGCAGCTTAGCCAAGGGAGGGCTAGGCGGGGGGGCAGAGGAAGATACGCAGTATTTT. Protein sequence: CASSLAKGGLGGGAEEDTQYF.

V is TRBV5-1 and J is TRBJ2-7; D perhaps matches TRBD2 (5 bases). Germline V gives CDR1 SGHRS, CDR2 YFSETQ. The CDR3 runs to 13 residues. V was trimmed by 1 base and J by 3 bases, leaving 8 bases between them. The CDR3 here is CASSLREHYEQYF. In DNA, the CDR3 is TGCGCCAGCAGCTTGCGGGAACACTACGAGCAGTACTTC.

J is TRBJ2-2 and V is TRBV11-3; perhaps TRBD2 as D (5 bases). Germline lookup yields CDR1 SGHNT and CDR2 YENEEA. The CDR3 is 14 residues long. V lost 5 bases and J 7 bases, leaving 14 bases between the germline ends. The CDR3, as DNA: TGTGCCAGCAGCCCTCTTACCGAGGGCGGGGAGCTGTTTTTT. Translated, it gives CASSPLTEGGELFF.

CDR3 bases: TGTGCCAGCAGTTTAGGGAGGGGTGGTGGCTACACCTTC. It codes for CASSLGRGGGYTF. The chain combines TRBV27 with TRBJ1-2; tentatively, D is TRBD1 (5 bases). Trimming pared 2 bases from V and 7 bases from J, leaving 11 bases between. Germline CDR1 MNHEY, CDR2 SMNVEV (reference sequence). The CDR3 totals 13 residues.